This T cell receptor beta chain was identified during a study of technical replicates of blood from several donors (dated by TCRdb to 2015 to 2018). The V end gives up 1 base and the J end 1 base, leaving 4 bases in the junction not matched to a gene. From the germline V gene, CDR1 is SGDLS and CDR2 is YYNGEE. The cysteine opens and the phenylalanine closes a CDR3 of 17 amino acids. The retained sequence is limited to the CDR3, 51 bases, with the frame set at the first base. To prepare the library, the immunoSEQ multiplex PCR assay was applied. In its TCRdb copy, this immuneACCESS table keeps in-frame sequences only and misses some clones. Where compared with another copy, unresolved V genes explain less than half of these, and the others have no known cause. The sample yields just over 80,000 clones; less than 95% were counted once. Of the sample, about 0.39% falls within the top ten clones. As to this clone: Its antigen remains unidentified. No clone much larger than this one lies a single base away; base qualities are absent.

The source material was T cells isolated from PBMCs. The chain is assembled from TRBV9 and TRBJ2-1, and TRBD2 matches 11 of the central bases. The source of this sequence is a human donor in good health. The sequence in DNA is TGTGCCAGCAGCGTAACTAGCGGGAGTCTATCCTACAATGAGCAGTTCTTC. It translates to CASSVTSGSLSYNEQFF.